This TCR beta chain was documented in a study of T cells in localized non-small cell lung cancer (dated by TCRdb to 2020 to 2021). The study in broad terms: The study examined T cell repertoires in roughly 240 patients with early-stage NSCLC and compared tumors with uninvolved tumor-adjacent lungs. All 240 or so NSCLC patients in the cohort were treatment-naive and had localized lung tumors that were resected. Of the NSCLC patients, around 130 were male and 107 were female, and the mean age was roughly 61 years. Study-wide conclusions, independent of this receptor: Because multi-region tumor sequencing was not done, intratumor heterogeneity could not be ruled out. Uninvolved tumor-adjacent lung showed the highest T cell clonality, higher than tumor, which suggests more focused antigenic responses in the uninvolved tumor-adjacent lung. A median of around 62 of the top 100 tumor clones turned up in the paired uninvolved adjacent lung, and 25 to 30 of those clones also ranked among the top 100 of that same adjacent lung. Higher T cell density in blood was associated with longer overall survival, whereas higher clonality in adjacent lung was associated with shorter survival. Because the study design was exploratory, TCR variables were selected using unadjusted p-values without false-discovery rate correction.

With regard to this clone: No cognate antigen has been identified for it. It has no much larger one-base neighbor in the sample; base qualities were not kept.

TCR beta CDR3 regions were sequenced from DNA using the immunoSEQ Assay. In the paper's pipeline: To compute T cell density, TCR beta template counts were normalized to usable DNA, which was estimated by amplifying housekeeping genes. Using the preseqR package, richness was estimated by extrapolating to 120,000 templates for tissue samples and 400,000 templates for PBMC samples. Clonality was defined as one minus Pielou's evenness. To identify tissue-enriched TCRs, differential abundance testing was run on productive amino-acid clonotypes with a minimum total count of 5 and an alpha of 0.1. The Jaccard Index and the Morisita Overlap Index were used to quantify repertoire overlap between compartments. GLIPH grouped TCR beta CDR3s together with public tetramer-defined viral CDR3s, and a viral motif had to include at least three viral sequences and show V-gene enrichment. In TCRdb, the immuneACCESS table is reduced to in-frame sequences with V and J assigned. These tables do not hold every clone; where another copy was compared, an unresolved V gene accounts for under half, and the others remain unexplained. The V and J calls and clone size were taken over from that table, and D and trimming were inferred from the DNA. In this sample the table shows roughly 40,000 clones, around 90% of which occur a single time. The ten top clones hold around 2.9% of the sample.

At diagnosis, tumor, uninvolved tumor-adjacent lung and peripheral blood were collected and then preserved as a mix of FFPE and fresh-frozen material. Blood samples were analyzed as peripheral blood mononuclear cells for TCR repertoire profiling. This TCR came from a woman aged 35 to 70 with stage I lung adenocarcinoma. The sample was peripheral blood, taken before any cancer treatment.

The CDR3 protein: CASSVVARTGVGGTGELFF. The DNA reads as follows: TGTGCCAGCAGCGTAGTCGCCCGGACAGGGGTTGGGGGCACCGGGGAGCTGTTTTTT. The receptor chain draws on TRBV9 and TRBJ2-2, with 9 middle bases fitting TRBD1. After removal of 0 bases from V and 4 bases from J, the junction retains 13 bases not matched to a gene. The CDR3, cysteine through phenylalanine, is 19 amino acids long. The only DNA kept is the CDR3, 57 bases in frame from the first base. The germline V gene supplies CDR1 SGDLS and CDR2 YYNGEE. Reference TRBV9 and TRBJ2-2 genes cover what lies past the CDR3, so the full variable domain is DSGVTQTPKHLITATGQRVTLRCSPRSGDLSVYWYQQSLDQGLQFLIQYYNGEERAKGNILERFSAQQFPDLHSELNLSSLELGDSALYFCASSVVARTGVGGTGELFFGEGSRLTVL.